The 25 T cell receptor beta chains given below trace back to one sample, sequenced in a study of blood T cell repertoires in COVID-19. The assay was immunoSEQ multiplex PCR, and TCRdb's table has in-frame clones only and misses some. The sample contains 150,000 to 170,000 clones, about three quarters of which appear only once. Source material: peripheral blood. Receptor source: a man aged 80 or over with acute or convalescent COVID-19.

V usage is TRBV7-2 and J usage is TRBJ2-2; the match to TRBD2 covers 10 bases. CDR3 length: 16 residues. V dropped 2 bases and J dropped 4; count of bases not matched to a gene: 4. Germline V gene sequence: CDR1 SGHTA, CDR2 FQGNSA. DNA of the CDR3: TGTGCCAGCAGCTTAAGGCTAGCGGGGGCCACCGGGGAGCTGTTTTTT. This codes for CASSLRLAGATGELFF. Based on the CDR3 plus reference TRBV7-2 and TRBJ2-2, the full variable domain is GAGVSQSPSNKVTEKGKDVELRCDPISGHTALYWYRQSLGQGLEFLIYFQGNSAPDKSGLPSDRFSAERTGGSVSTLTIQRTQQEDSAVYLCASSLRLAGATGELFFGEGSRLTVL.

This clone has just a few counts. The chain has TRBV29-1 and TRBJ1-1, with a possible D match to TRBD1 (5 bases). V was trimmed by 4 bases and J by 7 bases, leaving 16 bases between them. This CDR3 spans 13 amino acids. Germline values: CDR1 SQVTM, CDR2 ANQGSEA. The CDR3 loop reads CSVARAGWSEAFF. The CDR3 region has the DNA TGCAGCGTTGCTAGGGCAGGGTGGAGTGAAGCTTTCTTT.

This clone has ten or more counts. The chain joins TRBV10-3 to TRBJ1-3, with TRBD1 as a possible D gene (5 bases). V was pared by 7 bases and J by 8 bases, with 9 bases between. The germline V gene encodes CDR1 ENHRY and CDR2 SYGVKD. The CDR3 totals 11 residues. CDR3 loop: CAITGGDTIYF. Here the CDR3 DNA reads TGTGCCATCACCGGGGGGGACACCATATATTTT.

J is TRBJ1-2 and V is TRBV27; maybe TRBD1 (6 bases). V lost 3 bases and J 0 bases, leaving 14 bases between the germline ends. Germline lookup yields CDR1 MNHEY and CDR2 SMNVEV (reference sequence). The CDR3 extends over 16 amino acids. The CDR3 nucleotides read TGTGCCAGCAGTTTTTCCCCCGGGACATCTAACTATGGCTACACCTTC. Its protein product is CASSFSPGTSNYGYTF.

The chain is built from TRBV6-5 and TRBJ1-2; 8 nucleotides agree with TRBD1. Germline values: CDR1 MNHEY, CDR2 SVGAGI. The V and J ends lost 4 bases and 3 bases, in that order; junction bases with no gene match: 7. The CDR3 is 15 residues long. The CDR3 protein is CASSSPDRAYYGYTF. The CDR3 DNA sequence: TGTGCCAGCAGTTCCCCGGACAGGGCATACTATGGCTACACCTTC.

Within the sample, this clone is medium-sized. As DNA, the CDR3 is TGTGCCAGCAGTGCCGGTTTAAGCGTCTCACCCCTCCACTTT. It is translated as CASSAGLSVSPLHF. The chain uses TRBV25-1 and TRBJ1-6; D is uncertain. CDR1 and CDR2 (germline): MGHDK, SYGVNS. V was clipped by 4 bases and J by 10 bases, with 14 bases between them. This CDR3 has 14 residues.

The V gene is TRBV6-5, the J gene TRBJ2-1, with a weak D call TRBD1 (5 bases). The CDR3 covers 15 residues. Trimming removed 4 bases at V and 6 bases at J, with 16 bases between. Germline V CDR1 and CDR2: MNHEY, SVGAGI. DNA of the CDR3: TGTGCCAGCAGTTCCTCGTTCACCGACAGCAATGAGCAGTTCTTC. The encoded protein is CASSSSFTDSNEQFF.

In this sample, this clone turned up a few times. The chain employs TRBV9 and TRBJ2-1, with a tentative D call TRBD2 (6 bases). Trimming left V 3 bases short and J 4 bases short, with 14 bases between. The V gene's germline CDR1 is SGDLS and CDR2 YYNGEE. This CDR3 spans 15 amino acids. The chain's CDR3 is CASSAVPGGYNEQFF. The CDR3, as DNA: TGTGCCAGCAGCGCTGTACCAGGAGGGTACAATGAGCAGTTCTTC.

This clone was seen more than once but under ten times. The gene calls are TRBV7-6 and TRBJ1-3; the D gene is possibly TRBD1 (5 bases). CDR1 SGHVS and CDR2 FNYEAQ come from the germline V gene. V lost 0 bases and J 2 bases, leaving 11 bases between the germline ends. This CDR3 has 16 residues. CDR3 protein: CASSLAGRAPGNTIYF. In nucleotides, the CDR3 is TGTGCCAGCAGCTTAGCCGGCAGGGCACCTGGAAACACCATATATTTT.

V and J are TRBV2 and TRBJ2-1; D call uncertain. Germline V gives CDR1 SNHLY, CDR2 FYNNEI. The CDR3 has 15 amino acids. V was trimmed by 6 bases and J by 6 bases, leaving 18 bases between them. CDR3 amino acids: CASRASLGPGNEQFF. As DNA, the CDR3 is TGTGCCAGCAGGGCATCCCTAGGTCCCGGCAATGAGCAGTTCTTC.

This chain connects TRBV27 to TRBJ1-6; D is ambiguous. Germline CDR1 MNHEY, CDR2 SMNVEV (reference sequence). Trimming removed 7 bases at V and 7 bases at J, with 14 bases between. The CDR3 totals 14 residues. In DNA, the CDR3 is TGTGCCAGCAAGGTCCGGCCGGGAAATTCACCCCTCCACTTT. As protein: CASKVRPGNSPLHF.

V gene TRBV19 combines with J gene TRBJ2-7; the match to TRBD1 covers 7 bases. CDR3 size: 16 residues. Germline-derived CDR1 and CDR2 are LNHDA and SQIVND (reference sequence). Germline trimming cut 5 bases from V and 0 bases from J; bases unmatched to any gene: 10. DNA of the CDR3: TGTGCCAGTAGTCCTACAGGGGCCTCCAGCTCCTACGAGCAGTACTTC. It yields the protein CASSPTGASSSYEQYF.

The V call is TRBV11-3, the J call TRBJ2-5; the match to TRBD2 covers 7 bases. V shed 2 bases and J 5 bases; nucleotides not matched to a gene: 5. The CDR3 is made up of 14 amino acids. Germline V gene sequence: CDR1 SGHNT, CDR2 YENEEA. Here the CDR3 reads CASSLRTRRETQYF. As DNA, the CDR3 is TGTGCCAGCAGCTTAAGGACTAGAAGGGAGACCCAGTACTTC.

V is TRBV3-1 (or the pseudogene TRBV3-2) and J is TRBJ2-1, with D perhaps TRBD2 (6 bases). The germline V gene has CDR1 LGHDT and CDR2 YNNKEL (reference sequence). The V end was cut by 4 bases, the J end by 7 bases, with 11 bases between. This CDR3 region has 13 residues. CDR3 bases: TGTGCCAGCAGCCGGACTACCTTGAATGAGCAGTTCTTC. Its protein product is CASSRTTLNEQFF.

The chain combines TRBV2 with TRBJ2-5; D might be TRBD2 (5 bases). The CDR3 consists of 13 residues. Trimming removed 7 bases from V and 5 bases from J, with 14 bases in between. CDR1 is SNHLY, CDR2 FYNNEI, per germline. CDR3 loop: CASTSTQRETQYF. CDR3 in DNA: TGTGCCAGCACTTCGACCCAGCGGGAGACCCAGTACTTC.

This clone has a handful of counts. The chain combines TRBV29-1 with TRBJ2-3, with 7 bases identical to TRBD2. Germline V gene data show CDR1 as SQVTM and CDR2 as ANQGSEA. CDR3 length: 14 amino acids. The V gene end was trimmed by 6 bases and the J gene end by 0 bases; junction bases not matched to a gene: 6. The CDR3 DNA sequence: TGCAGCGTACCTGCGGGGGTTAGCACAGATACGCAGTATTTT. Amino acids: CSVPAGVSTDTQYF.

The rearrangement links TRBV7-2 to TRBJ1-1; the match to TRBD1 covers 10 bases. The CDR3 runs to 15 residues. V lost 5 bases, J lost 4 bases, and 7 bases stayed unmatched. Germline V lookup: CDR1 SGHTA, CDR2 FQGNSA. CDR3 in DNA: TGTGCCAGCAGCCCAATGGGACAGGGGATCACTGAAGCTTTCTTT. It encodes CASSPMGQGITEAFF.

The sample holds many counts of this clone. In DNA, the CDR3 is TGTGCCAGCAGTCCGACAGGGGTAGCATTGCAGCCCCAGCATTTT. Residues: CASSPTGVALQPQHF. This chain uses TRBV7-9 with TRBJ1-5, with TRBD1 identical over 8 bases. The V gene end was trimmed by 6 bases and the J gene end by 7 bases; junction bases not matched to a gene: 11. The CDR3 is made up of 15 amino acids. Germline V gene lookup returns CDR1 SEHNR and CDR2 FQNEAQ (reference sequence).

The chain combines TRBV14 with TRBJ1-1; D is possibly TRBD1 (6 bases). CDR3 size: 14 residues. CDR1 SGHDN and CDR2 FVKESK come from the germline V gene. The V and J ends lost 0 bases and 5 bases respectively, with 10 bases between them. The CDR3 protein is CASSQDGRGTEAFF. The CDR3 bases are TGTGCCAGCAGCCAAGATGGCAGGGGAACTGAAGCTTTCTTT.

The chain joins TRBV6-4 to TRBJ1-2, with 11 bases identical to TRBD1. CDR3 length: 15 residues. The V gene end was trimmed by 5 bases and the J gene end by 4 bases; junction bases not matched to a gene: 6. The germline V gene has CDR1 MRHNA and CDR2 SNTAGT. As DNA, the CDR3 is TGTGCCAGCAGTACCGGGACAGGGGGAGGCTATGGCTACACCTTC. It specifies CASSTGTGGGYGYTF.

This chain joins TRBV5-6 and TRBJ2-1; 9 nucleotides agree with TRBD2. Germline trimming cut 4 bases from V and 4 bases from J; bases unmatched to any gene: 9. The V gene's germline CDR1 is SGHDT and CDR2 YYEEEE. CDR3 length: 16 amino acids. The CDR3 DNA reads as TGTGCCAGCAGCAGATCCGGGACTAGCACTTACAATGAGCAGTTCTTC. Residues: CASSRSGTSTYNEQFF.

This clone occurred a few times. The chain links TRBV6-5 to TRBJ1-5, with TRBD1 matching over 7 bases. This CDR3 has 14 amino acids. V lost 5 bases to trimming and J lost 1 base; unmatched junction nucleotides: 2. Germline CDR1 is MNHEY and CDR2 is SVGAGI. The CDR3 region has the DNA TGTGCCAGCAGTCAACAGGGGAGCAATCAGCCCCAGCATTTT. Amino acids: CASSQQGSNQPQHF.

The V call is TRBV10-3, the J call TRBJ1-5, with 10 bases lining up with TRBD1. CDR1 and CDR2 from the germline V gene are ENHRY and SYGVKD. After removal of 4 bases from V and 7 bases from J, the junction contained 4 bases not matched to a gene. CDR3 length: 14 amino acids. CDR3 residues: CAISAETGGQPQHF. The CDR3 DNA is TGTGCCATCAGTGCGGAGACAGGGGGCCAGCCCCAGCATTTT.

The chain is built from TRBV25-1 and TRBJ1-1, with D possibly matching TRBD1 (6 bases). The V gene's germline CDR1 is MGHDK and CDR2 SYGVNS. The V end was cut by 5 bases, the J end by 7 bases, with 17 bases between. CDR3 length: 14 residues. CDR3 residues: CASSQRGGGGEAFF. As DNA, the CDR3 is TGTGCCAGCAGTCAGCGGGGAGGGGGAGGTGAAGCTTTCTTT.

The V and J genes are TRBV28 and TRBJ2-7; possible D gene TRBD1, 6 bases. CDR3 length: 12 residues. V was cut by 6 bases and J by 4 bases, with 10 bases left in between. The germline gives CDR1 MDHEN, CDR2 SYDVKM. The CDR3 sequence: CASSPGQYEQYF. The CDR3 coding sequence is TGTGCCAGCAGCCCCGGACAGTACGAGCAGTACTTC.